This TCR beta chain was obtained from a study of blood T cell repertoires in COVID-19. Study information: There were acute and convalescent COVID-19 samples, and they came from the United States, Italy and Spain. The cDNA or gDNA used as material had been derived from T cells, B-cell-depleted T cells, or PBMCs.

The germline gives CDR1 KGHSH, CDR2 LQKENI. V shed 5 bases and J 3 bases; nucleotides not matched to a gene: 3. The CDR3 has 13 residues. In the authors' methods: Amplification from reference gene primers served as the basis for estimated nucleated cell counts. Repertoires were generated with immunoSEQ multiplex PCR, while TCRdb's copy carries only in-frame clones and drops some. V, J and clone size were drawn from that table, and D and trimming were deduced from the DNA. The sample carries approximately 82,000 clones, roughly four fifths recorded once. The source is a human donor in a cohort sampled during active COVID-19. The chain carries TRBV18 and TRBJ1-1, with 7 bases that match TRBD1. The sequenced sample consisted of peripheral blood. CDR3 nucleotides: TGTGCCAGCTCATACACAGGGGACACTGAAGCTTTCTTT. This encodes CASSYTGDTEAFF.